This T cell receptor beta chain was profiled in a study of cytomegalovirus exposure and HLA in healthy donors. Note on this clone: Its antigen is not identified.

Whole-study findings and limits: TCR beta V- and J-gene trimming, according to a later analysis, was linked to a missense DCLRE1C variant. Earlier findings revealed that most TCR beta V segments proved productive either about 87% or about 30% of the time.

The PCR used 60 Vbeta and 13 Jbeta primers. Sequencing used immunoSEQ multiplex PCR; TCRdb keeps in-frame clones, though not all of them. The sample carries approximately 120,000 clones, approximately 76% recorded once. Sample: PBMCs. The receptor's source is a woman aged 50 to 65 in good health and CMV-seropositive.

The CDR3 here is CASRGTSESYEQYF. In nucleotides, the CDR3 is TGTGCCAGCAGGGGGACTAGCGAATCCTACGAGCAGTACTTC. The rearrangement uses TRBV6-1 and TRBJ2-7; 10 bases fit TRBD2. The V and J ends lost 6 bases and 1 base, in that order; junction bases with no gene match: 3. Germline lookup yields CDR1 MNHNS and CDR2 SASEGT. The CDR3 sequence is 14 residues long.